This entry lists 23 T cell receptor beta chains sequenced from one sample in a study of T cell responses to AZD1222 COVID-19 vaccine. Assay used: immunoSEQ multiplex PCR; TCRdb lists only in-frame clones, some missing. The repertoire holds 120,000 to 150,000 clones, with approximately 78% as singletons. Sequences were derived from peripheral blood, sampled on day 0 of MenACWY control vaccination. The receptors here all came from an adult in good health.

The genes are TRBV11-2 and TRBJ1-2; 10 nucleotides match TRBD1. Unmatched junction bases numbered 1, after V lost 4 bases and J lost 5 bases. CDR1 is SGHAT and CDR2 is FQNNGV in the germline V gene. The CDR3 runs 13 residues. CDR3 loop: CASSSDRGYGYTF. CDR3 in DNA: TGTGCCAGCAGCTCGGACAGGGGGTATGGCTACACCTTC.

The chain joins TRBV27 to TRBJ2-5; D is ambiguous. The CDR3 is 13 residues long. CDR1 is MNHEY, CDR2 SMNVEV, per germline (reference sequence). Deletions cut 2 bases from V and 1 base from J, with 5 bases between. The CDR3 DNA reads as TGTGCCAGCAGTTTAATCTCCCAAGAGACCCAGTACTTC. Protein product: CASSLISQETQYF.

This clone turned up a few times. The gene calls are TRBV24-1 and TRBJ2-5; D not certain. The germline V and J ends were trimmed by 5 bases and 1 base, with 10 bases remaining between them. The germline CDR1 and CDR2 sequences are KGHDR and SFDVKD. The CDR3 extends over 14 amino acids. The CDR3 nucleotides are TGTGCCACCAGTGGTACAGCCCTCCAAGAGACCCAGTACTTC. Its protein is CATSGTALQETQYF.

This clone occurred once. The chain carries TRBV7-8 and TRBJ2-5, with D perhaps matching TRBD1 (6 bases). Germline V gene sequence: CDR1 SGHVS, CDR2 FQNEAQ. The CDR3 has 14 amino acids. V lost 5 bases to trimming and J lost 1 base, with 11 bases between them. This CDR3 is CASSLTDSQETQYF. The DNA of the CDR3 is TGTGCCAGCAGCCTAACGGACAGCCAAGAGACCCAGTACTTC. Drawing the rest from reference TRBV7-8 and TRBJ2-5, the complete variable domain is GAGVSQSPRYKVAKRGQDVALRCDPISGHVSLFWYQQALGQGPEFLTYFQNEAQLDKSGLPSDRFFAERPEGSVSTLKIQRTQQEDSAVYLCASSLTDSQETQYFGPGTRLLVL.

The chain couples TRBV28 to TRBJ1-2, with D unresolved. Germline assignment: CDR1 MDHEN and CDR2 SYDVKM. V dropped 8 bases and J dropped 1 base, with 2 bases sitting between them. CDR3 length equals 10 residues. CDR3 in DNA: TGTGCCAGCCGTAACTATGGCTACACCTTC. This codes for CASRNYGYTF.

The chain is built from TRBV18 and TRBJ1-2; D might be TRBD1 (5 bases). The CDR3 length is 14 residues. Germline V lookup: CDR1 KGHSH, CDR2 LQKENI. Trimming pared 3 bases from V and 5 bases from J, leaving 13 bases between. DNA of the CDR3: TGTGCCAGCTCACCCGGCCCGGGGCTTTATGGCTACACCTTC. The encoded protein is CASSPGPGLYGYTF.

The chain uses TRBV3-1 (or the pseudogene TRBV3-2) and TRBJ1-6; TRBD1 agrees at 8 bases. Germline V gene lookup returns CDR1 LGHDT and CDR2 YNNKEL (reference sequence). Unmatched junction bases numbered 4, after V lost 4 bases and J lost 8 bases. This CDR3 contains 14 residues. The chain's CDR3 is CASSRQGADSPLHF. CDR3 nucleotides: TGTGCCAGCAGCCGGCAGGGGGCGGATTCACCCCTCCACTTT.

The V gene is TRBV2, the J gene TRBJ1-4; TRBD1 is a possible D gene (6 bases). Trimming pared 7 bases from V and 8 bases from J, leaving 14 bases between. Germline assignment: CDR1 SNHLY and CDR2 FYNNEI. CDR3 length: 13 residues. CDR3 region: CASKQGRQEKLFF. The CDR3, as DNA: TGTGCCAGCAAGCAGGGGCGGCAGGAAAAACTGTTTTTT.

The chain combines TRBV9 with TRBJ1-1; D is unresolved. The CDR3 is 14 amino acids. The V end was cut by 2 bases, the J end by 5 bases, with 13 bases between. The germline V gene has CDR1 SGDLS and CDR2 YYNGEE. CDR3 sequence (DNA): TGTGCCAGCAGCGTTACGGCGGTTGGGACTGAAGCTTTCTTT. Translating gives CASSVTAVGTEAFF.

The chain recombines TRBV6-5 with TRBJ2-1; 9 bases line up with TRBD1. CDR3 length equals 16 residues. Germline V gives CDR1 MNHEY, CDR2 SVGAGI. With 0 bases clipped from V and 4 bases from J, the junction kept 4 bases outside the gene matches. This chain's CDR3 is CASSYSGTGRYNEQFF. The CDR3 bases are TGTGCCAGCAGTTACTCGGGGACAGGGAGATACAATGAGCAGTTCTTC.

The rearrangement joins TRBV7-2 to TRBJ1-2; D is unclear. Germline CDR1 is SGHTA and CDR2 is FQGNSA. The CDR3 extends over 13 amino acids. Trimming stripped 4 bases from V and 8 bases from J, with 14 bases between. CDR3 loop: CASSYAFSVGYTF. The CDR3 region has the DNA TGTGCCAGCAGCTATGCGTTTTCGGTCGGCTACACCTTC.

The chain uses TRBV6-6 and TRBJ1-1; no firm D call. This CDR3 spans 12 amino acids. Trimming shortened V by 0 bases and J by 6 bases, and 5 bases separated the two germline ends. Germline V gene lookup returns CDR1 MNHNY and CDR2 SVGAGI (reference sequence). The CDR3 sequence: CASSYSNSEAFF. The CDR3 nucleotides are TGTGCCAGCAGTTACTCGAATTCTGAAGCTTTCTTT.

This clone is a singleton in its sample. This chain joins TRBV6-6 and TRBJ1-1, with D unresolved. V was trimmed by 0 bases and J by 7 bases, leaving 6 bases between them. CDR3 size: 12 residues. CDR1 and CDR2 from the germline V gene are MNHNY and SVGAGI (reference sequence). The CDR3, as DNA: TGTGCCAGCAGTTACTCGGCTATTGAAGCTTTCTTT. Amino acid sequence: CASSYSAIEAFF.

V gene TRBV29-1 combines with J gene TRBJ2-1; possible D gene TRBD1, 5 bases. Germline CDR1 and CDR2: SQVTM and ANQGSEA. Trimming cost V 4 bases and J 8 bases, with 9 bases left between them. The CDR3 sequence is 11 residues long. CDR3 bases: TGCAGCGTTGTTTTCAGGGATGAGCAGTTCTTC. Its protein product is CSVVFRDEQFF.

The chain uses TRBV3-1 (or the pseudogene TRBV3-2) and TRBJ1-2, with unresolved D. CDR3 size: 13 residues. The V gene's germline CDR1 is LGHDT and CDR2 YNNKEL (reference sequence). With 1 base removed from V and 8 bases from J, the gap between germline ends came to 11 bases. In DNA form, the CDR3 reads TGTGCCAGCAGCCAAGGCCCGGACGAAGGCTACACCTTC. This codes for CASSQGPDEGYTF.

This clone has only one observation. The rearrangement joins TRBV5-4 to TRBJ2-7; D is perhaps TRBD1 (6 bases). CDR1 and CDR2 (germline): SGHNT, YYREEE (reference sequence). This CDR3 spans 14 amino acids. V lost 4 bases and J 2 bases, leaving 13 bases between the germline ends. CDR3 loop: CASSQTGPPYEQYF. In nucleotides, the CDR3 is TGTGCCAGCAGCCAGACAGGCCCCCCCTACGAGCAGTACTTC.

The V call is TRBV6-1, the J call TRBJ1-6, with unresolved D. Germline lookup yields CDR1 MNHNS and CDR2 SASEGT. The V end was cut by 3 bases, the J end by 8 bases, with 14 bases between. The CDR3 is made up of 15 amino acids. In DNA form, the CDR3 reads TGTGCCAGCAGTGAGGAGCTGGGTTCGTATTCACCCCTCCACTTT. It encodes CASSEELGSYSPLHF.

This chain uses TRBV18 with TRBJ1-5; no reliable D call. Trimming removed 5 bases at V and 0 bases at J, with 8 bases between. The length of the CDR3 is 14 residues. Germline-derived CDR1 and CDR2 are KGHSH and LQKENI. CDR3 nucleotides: TGTGCCAGCTCAGCAACCTCTAGCAATCAGCCCCAGCATTTT. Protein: CASSATSSNQPQHF. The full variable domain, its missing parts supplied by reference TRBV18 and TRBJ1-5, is NAGVMQNPRHLVRRRGQEARLRCSPMKGHSHVYWYRQLPEEGLKFMVYLQKENIIDESGMPKERFSAEFPKEGPSILRIQQVVRGDSAAYFCASSATSSNQPQHFGDGTRLSIL.

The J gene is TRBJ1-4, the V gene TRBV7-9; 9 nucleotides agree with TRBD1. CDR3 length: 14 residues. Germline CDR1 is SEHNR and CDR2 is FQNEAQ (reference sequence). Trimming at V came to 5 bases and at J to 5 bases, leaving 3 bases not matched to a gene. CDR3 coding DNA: TGTGCCAGCAGCGCGGGACAGGGAAATGAAAAACTGTTTTTT. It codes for CASSAGQGNEKLFF.

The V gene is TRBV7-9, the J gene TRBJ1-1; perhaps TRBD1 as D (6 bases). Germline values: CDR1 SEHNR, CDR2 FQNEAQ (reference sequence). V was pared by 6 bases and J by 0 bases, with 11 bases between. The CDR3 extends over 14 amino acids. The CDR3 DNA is TGTGCCAGCAGACAAGACAGGTTGAACACTGAAGCTTTCTTT. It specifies CASRQDRLNTEAFF.

CDR3 amino acids: CASSRQVSGNTIYF. CDR3 in DNA: TGTGCCAGCAGCCGACAGGTCTCTGGAAACACCATATATTTT. V is TRBV5-5 and J is TRBJ1-3, with D perhaps matching TRBD1 (6 bases). Deletions cut 4 bases from V and 0 bases from J, with 8 bases between. CDR1 and CDR2 from the germline V gene are SGHKS and YYEKEE (reference sequence). This CDR3 spans 14 amino acids.

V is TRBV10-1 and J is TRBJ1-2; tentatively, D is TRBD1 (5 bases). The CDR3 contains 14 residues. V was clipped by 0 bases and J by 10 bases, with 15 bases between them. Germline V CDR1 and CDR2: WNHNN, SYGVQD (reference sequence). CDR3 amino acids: CASSESTRDGFYTF. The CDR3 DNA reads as TGCGCCAGCAGTGAGTCAACCCGGGACGGCTTCTACACCTTC.

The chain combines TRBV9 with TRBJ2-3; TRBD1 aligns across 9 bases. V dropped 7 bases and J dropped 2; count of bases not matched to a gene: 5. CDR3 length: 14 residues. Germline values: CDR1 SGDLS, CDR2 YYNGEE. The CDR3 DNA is TGTGCCAGCGGGACAGGGACGTACACAGATACGCAGTATTTT. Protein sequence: CASGTGTYTDTQYF.